Reported below is one T cell receptor (beta chain). This sample is drawn from a study of blood T cell repertoires in COVID-19. Study-wide context: Samples came from the United States, Italy and Spain, spanning acute and convalescent COVID-19.

Per the authors' pipeline: Amplification of reference gene primers was used by the study to estimate nucleated cell counts. Profiling relied on immunoSEQ multiplex PCR, and the TCRdb table lists in-frame clones only, not all of them. The V and J calls and clone size come from that table; D and trimming were worked out from the DNA. The sample includes over 300,000 clones, roughly 86% seen only once; the top ten take 1.5% to 2%. V trimming: 11 bases; J trimming: 1 base; junction bases outside the gene matches: 6. This CDR3 is 14 amino acids long. Per germline, CDR1 LNHDA and CDR2 SQIVND (reference sequence).

The source is a woman between 50 and 59 years old with acute or convalescent COVID-19. The J gene is TRBJ2-1, the V gene TRBV19; 9 nucleotides match TRBD2. The sequenced sample consisted of peripheral blood. The CDR3 nucleotides are TGTGCCTCGACGGCGGGAGGGTCCTACAATGAGCAGTTCTTC. Its protein is CASTAGGSYNEQFF.